Sequencing of this T cell receptor beta chain was carried out in a study of T cells after yellow fever vaccination. Overall study findings and caveats: Abundant bulk-population clonotypes could contaminate the FACS-sorted repertoires. Faster peaking, at day 5 versus 15, marked a secondary response that was weaker. Among primary-vaccination clones, most reappeared after the booster, at 96% for CD4 and 88% for CD8.

Trimming at V came to 6 bases and at J to 5 bases, leaving 6 bases not matched to a gene. The CDR3 is made up of 14 amino acids. In germline, CDR1 is SGHTA, CDR2 FQGNSA. Remarks on this clonotype: Its antigen is unknown.

TCRdb passed the 5' RACE reads through MiXCR, listing each CDR3 protein once. The sample lists 200,000 to 300,000 distinct CDR3 sequences; 6% to 8% were seen once. The material sequenced was CD4+ T cells sorted from PBMCs, taken on the day of the yellow fever booster vaccination. This receptor was obtained from a man aged 25-45 years who received the YFV17D yellow fever vaccine. The rearrangement links TRBV7-2 to TRBJ2-5; TRBD1 agrees at 10 bases. The CDR3 region is CASSRDRGPETQYF. The CDR3 nucleotides read TGTGCCAGCAGTCGAGACAGGGGGCCCGAGACCCAGTACTTC.